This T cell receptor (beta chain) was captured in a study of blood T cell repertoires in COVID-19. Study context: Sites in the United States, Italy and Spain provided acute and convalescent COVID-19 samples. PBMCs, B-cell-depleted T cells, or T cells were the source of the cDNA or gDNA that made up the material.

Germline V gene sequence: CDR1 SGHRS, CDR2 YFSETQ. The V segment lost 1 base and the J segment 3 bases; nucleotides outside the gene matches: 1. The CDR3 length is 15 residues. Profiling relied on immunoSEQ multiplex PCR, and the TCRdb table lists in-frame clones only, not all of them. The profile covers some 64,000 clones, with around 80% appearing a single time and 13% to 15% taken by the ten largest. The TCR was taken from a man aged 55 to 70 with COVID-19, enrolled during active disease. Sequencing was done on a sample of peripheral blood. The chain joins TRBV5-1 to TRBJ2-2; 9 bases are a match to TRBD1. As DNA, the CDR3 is TGCGCCAGCAGCTTGAGGACAGGGGACACCGGGGAGCTGTTTTTT. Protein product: CASSLRTGDTGELFF.